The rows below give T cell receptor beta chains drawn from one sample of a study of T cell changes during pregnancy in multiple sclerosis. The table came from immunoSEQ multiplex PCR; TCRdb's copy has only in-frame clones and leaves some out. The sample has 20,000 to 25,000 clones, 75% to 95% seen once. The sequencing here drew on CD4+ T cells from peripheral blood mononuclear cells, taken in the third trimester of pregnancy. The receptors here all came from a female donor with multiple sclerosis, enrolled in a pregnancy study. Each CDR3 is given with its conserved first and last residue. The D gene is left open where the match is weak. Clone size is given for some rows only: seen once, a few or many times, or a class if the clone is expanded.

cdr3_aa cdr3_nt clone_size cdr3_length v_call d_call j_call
CASSFGTGEKLFF TGTGCCAGCAGCTTTGGGACAGGCGAAAAACTGTTTTTT . 13 TRBV7-2 TRBD1 TRBJ1-4
CASSPPGVSEKLFF TGTGCCAGCTCACCACCCGGGGTCAGTGAAAAACTGTTTTTT . 14 TRBV18 . TRBJ1-4
CASSLMAGGYNEQFF TGTGCCAGCAGCTTAATGGCGGGGGGATACAATGAGCAGTTCTTC . 15 TRBV7-2 TRBD2 TRBJ2-1
CASSSARGGYGYTF TGTGCCAGCAGCTCCGCCCGAGGGGGCTATGGCTACACCTTC . 14 TRBV11-2 . TRBJ1-2
CASSSGTGGLSGNTIYF TGCGCCAGCAGCTCCGGGACAGGGGGCCTCTCTGGAAACACCATATATTTT . 17 TRBV5-1 TRBD1 TRBJ1-3
CSVAPGWAMNTEAFF TGCAGCGTTGCGCCAGGGTGGGCGATGAACACTGAAGCTTTCTTT . 15 TRBV29-1 . TRBJ1-1
CASSLRTARSEAFF TGCGCCAGCAGCCTTCGGACAGCCAGGTCTGAAGCTTTCTTT . 14 TRBV4-1 . TRBJ1-1
CAWAPGLGDETQYF TGTGCCTGGGCGCCGGGACTAGGGGACGAGACCCAGTACTTC . 14 TRBV30 TRBD2 TRBJ2-5
CASSPWGRNTGELFF TGTGCCAGTAGCCCTTGGGGCCGGAACACCGGGGAGCTGTTTTTT . 15 TRBV19 . TRBJ2-2
CAWRGQGRSWGYTF TGTGCCTGGAGGGGACAGGGACGGTCTTGGGGCTACACCTTC . 14 TRBV30 TRBD1 TRBJ1-2
CASSLPNLAGETQYF TGTGCCAGCAGCCTACCGAATCTAGCGGGGGAGACCCAGTACTTC . 15 TRBV5-6 TRBD2 TRBJ2-5
CASSLGGPLHSGNTIYF TGCGCCAGCAGCTTGGGAGGGCCCCTACACTCTGGAAACACCATATATTTT . 17 TRBV5-1 . TRBJ1-3
CASSPAGSPDTQYF TGTGCCAGCTCACCAGCCGGGAGCCCAGATACGCAGTATTTT . 14 TRBV18 . TRBJ2-3
CASSPLSNQPQHF TGTGCCAGCTCACCCCTCAGCAATCAGCCCCAGCATTTT . 13 TRBV18 . TRBJ1-5
CASSPGTGLYQPQHF TGTGCCAGTAGTCCGGGGACAGGGCTATATCAGCCCCAGCATTTT . 15 TRBV19 TRBD1 TRBJ1-5
CASSALDFNQPQHF TGTGCCAGCAGTGCACTTGACTTTAATCAGCCCCAGCATTTT . 14 TRBV28 . TRBJ1-5
CAISGTENQPQHF TGTGCCATCAGCGGGACAGAAAATCAGCCCCAGCATTTT once 13 TRBV10-3 TRBD1 TRBJ1-5
CASSTDSLGKLFF TGTGCCAGCTCAACGGACTCCCTCGGGAAACTGTTTTTT . 13 TRBV18 . TRBJ1-4
CASSLLGNTIYF TGTGCCAGCAGCTTATTAGGAAACACCATATATTTT . 12 TRBV7-2 . TRBJ1-3
CAIGGGYGYTF TGTGCCATCGGCGGCGGCTATGGCTACACCTTC once 11 TRBV10-3 . TRBJ1-2
CASSAGTQWQPQHF TGTGCCAGTAGTGCCGGGACTCAATGGCAGCCCCAGCATTTT . 14 TRBV19 . TRBJ1-5
CASSPYPDRVLGYTF TGTGCCAGCAGCCCATACCCAGACAGGGTACTCGGCTACACCTTC . 15 TRBV14 TRBD1 TRBJ1-2
CASMTGWGEQYF TGTGCCAGCATGACAGGGTGGGGCGAGCAGTACTTC . 12 TRBV28 TRBD1 TRBJ2-7
CASSLARLAGLQETQYF TGTGCCAGCAGCTTAGCGCGGCTAGCGGGCCTCCAAGAGACCCAGTACTTC . 17 TRBV7-2 TRBD2 TRBJ2-5
CATSRDLYYEQYF TGTGCCACCAGCAGAGATTTGTACTACGAGCAGTACTTC . 13 TRBV15 . TRBJ2-7
CASSEEGWDSEQYF TGTGCCAGCAGTGAAGAGGGGTGGGACTCCGAGCAGTACTTC . 14 TRBV6-1 . TRBJ2-7
CAIMSGVKTEAFF TGTGCCATCATGTCAGGGGTGAAAACTGAAGCTTTCTTT . 13 TRBV10-3 . TRBJ1-1
CASSGGLAGAGETQYF TGCGCCAGCAGCGGGGGACTAGCGGGGGCCGGGGAGACCCAGTACTTC . 16 TRBV5-1 TRBD2 TRBJ2-5
CAWSRLAGGPGMRNEQYF TGTGCCTGGAGTCGACTAGCGGGGGGGCCGGGGATGAGGAACGAGCAGTACTTC . 18 TRBV30 TRBD2 TRBJ2-7
CASSLDSNTEAFF TGTGCCAGCAGCCTCGACTCGAACACTGAAGCTTTCTTT . 13 TRBV7-3 . TRBJ1-1
CAWRPATRTDTQYF TGTGCCTGGAGACCCGCTACCCGCACAGATACGCAGTATTTT . 14 TRBV30 . TRBJ2-3
CASSGTYPSGNTIYF TGTGCCAGCAGTGGGACATACCCCTCTGGAAACACCATATATTTT . 15 TRBV28 . TRBJ1-3
CASGGAYETQYF TGTGCCAGCGGGGGGGCGTACGAGACCCAGTACTTC . 12 TRBV5-8 . TRBJ2-5
CASSIQGGNTEAFF TGTGCCAGCAGTATACAGGGGGGTAACACTGAAGCTTTCTTT . 14 TRBV2 TRBD1 TRBJ1-1
CASSLGDRMNTEAFF TGCGCCAGCAGCCTCGGCGACAGGATGAACACTGAAGCTTTCTTT . 15 TRBV5-1 . TRBJ1-1
CASSQERGTYGYTF TGTGCCAGCAGCCAAGAACGGGGAACCTATGGCTACACCTTC . 14 TRBV14 . TRBJ1-2
CASRNRGDPSQPQHF TGTGCCAGCAGGAACAGGGGGGATCCGAGTCAGCCCCAGCATTTT . 15 TRBV6-5 TRBD1 TRBJ1-5